These 22 T cell receptor beta chains were sequenced from one sample in a study of cytomegalovirus exposure and HLA in healthy donors. PCR involved 60 Vbeta and 13 Jbeta primers. TCRdb keeps only in-frame clones here, not all; method: immunoSEQ multiplex PCR. The sample includes roughly 150,000 clones, about 85% seen only once; the top ten take 1%. The sequencing sample was made of PBMCs. The receptors stem from a boy aged 2 to 10 in good health and CMV-seronegative.

This clone occurred a few times. The chain joins TRBV30 to TRBJ1-5, with 8 nucleotides matching TRBD1. CDR1 is GTSNPN, CDR2 SVGIG, per germline (reference sequence). This CDR3 comprises 13 residues. J lost 2 bases, V lost 3 bases, and 0 bases had no gene match. This chain's CDR3 is CAWRGQGNQPQHF. As DNA, the CDR3 is TGTGCCTGGAGGGGACAGGGCAATCAGCCCCAGCATTTT.

This clone was seen more than once but under ten times. This chain links TRBV6-5 with TRBJ1-6; D is possibly TRBD1 (5 bases). Trimming cost V 4 bases and J 10 bases, with 8 bases left between them. Germline V gene lookup returns CDR1 MNHEY and CDR2 SVGAGI. CDR3 length: 12 residues. CDR3 nucleotides: TGTGCCAGCAGTTCCAGGACATCACCCCTCCACTTT. Translation gives CASSSRTSPLHF.

To note about this clone: The identical CDR3 is also encoded by other nucleotide sequences in the sample. The chain carries TRBV18 and TRBJ1-4; TRBD1 aligns across 9 bases. Losses at the gene ends were 3 bases for V and 5 bases for J; bases not matched to a gene: 1. CDR1 and CDR2 from the germline V gene are KGHSH and LQKENI. The CDR3 contains 14 residues. For the CDR3, the DNA is TGTGCCAGCTCACCCGGGACAGGGAATGAAAAACTGTTTTTT. Its translation: CASSPGTGNEKLFF. Full variable domain (missing parts from reference TRBV18 and TRBJ1-4): NAGVMQNPRHLVRRRGQEARLRCSPMKGHSHVYWYRQLPEEGLKFMVYLQKENIIDESGMPKERFSAEFPKEGPSILRIQQVVRGDSAAYFCASSPGTGNEKLFFGSGTQLSVL.

J is TRBJ1-2 and V is TRBV5-1; TRBD1 agrees at 9 bases. The CDR3 sequence is 15 residues long. V gave up 4 bases and J gave up 4 bases; unmatched junction bases: 8. CDR1 is SGHRS, CDR2 YFSETQ, per germline. CDR3 nucleotide sequence: TGCGCCAGCAGCACAGGACAGGGGTATATCTATGGCTACACCTTC. As protein: CASSTGQGYIYGYTF.

The chain combines TRBV19 with TRBJ1-2; no clear D gene. V gave up 1 base and J gave up 5 bases, with 8 bases separating them. Germline V gene data show CDR1 as LNHDA and CDR2 as SQIVND (reference sequence). This CDR3 contains 13 residues. CDR3 protein: CASSIGNRYGYTF. CDR3 DNA sequence: TGTGCCAGTAGTATAGGGAACAGATATGGCTACACCTTC.

The chain is built from TRBV30 and TRBJ1-1, with D perhaps matching TRBD1 (5 bases). This CDR3 region has 15 residues. Trimming took 0 bases from V and 2 from J, leaving 13 bases between them. Germline CDR1 is GTSNPN and CDR2 is SVGIG (reference sequence). This chain's CDR3 is CAWSVGTGTNTEAFF. CDR3 coding DNA: TGTGCCTGGAGTGTAGGGACTGGGACTAACACTGAAGCTTTCTTT. The variable domain in full, completed from reference TRBV30 and TRBJ1-1, reads SQTIHQWPATLVQPVGSPLSLECTVEGTSNPNLYWYRQAAGRGLQLLFYSVGIGQISSEVPQNLSASRPQDRQFILSSKKLLLSDSGFYLCAWSVGTGTNTEAFFGQGTRLTVV.

The chain recombines TRBV14 with TRBJ1-1; D may be TRBD1 (5 bases). The CDR3 is 19 amino acids. The germline V gene has CDR1 SGHDN and CDR2 FVKESK. V shed 0 bases and J shed 1 base, with 21 bases lying between them. The CDR3 DNA sequence: TGTGCCAGCAGCCAAGATCAGAAGGGACTGGGATGGGGGAACACTGAAGCTTTCTTT. This gives the protein CASSQDQKGLGWGNTEAFF. Full variable domain (missing parts from reference TRBV14 and TRBJ1-1): EAGVTQFPSHSVIEKGQTVTLRCDPISGHDNLYWYRRVMGKEIKFLLHFVKESKQDESGMPNNRFLAERTGGTYSTLKVQPAELEDSGVYFCASSQDQKGLGWGNTEAFFGQGTRLTVV.

The chain couples TRBV5-5 to TRBJ1-2; weak D call: TRBD1 (6 bases). Trimming took off 0 bases at V and 4 bases at J, with 13 bases between the two ends. Germline-derived CDR1 and CDR2 are SGHKS and YYEKEE (reference sequence). The CDR3 is made up of 15 amino acids. In nucleotides, the CDR3 is TGTGCCAGCAGCTTGGTGGCGGGGGCGGGCTATGGCTACACCTTC. It specifies CASSLVAGAGYGYTF.

Remarks on this clone: Other DNA sequences in the sample encode the same CDR3. The chain carries TRBV2 and TRBJ2-3; TRBD2 might be the D (5 bases). The CDR3 length is 11 residues. Germline values: CDR1 SNHLY, CDR2 FYNNEI. V was cut by 7 bases and J by 4 bases, with 6 bases left in between. CDR3 sequence: CASTRADTQYF. The CDR3 DNA is TGTGCCAGCACGCGGGCAGATACGCAGTATTTT.

Within the sample, this clone is medium-sized. This chain connects TRBV27 to TRBJ2-6; weak D call: TRBD1 (6 bases). Germline CDR1 and CDR2: MNHEY and SMNVEV (reference sequence). The CDR3 loop spans 15 amino acids. The ends were cut back, 6 bases at V and 0 bases at J, with 9 bases in the middle. The CDR3 nucleotides are TGTGCCAGCAGGGGACAAAGCTCTGGGGCCAACGTCCTGACTTTC. Translation gives CASRGQSSGANVLTF.

The rearrangement links TRBV29-1 to TRBJ1-1, with D possibly matching TRBD1 (6 bases). Deletions cut 6 bases from V and 4 bases from J, with 12 bases between. CDR1 is SQVTM and CDR2 is ANQGSEA in the germline V gene. The CDR3 has 12 residues. CDR3 amino acids: CSVHGTPTEAFF. The CDR3 region has the DNA TGCAGCGTACACGGGACACCCACTGAAGCTTTCTTT.

The V and J genes are TRBV15 and TRBJ2-7; 8 bases fit TRBD1. The CDR3 sequence is 15 residues long. From germline, CDR1 is LNHNV and CDR2 YYDKDF (reference sequence). The trim removed 4 bases at V and 3 bases at J, leaving 8 bases unmatched. CDR3 bases: TGTGCCACCAGCACAGGGGGCACCGGCCTCTACGAGCAGTACTTC. This sequence encodes CATSTGGTGLYEQYF.

The V gene is TRBV28, the J gene TRBJ2-7; a weak D match, TRBD2 (6 bases). This CDR3 spans 16 amino acids. The germline V gene has CDR1 MDHEN and CDR2 SYDVKM. This CDR3 reads CASSFTPGLDSYEQYV. DNA of the CDR3: TGTGCCAGCAGTTTCACACCGGGACTTGACTCCTATGAGCAGTACGTC.

Only one count was recorded for this clone. The chain is built from TRBV4-1 and TRBJ2-1, with a weak D call TRBD2 (5 bases). The CDR3 totals 12 residues. V lost 1 base and J lost 9, with 7 bases in between. In germline, CDR1 is MGHRA, CDR2 YSYEKL. The CDR3 coding sequence is TGCGCCAGCAGCCAAGTTCGGGGTGAGCAGTTCTTC. This codes for CASSQVRGEQFF.

The chain recombines TRBV18 with TRBJ1-4; 9 bases agree with TRBD1. Germline V gene data show CDR1 as KGHSH and CDR2 as LQKENI. CDR3 length equals 14 residues. The V and J ends lost 4 bases and 4 bases, in that order; junction bases with no gene match: 1. As DNA, the CDR3 is TGTGCCAGCTCACGGACAGGGGTTAATGAAAAACTGTTTTTT. Translating gives CASSRTGVNEKLFF. The full variable domain, rest sourced from reference TRBV18 and TRBJ1-4, is NAGVMQNPRHLVRRRGQEARLRCSPMKGHSHVYWYRQLPEEGLKFMVYLQKENIIDESGMPKERFSAEFPKEGPSILRIQQVVRGDSAAYFCASSRTGVNEKLFFGSGTQLSVL.

The table lists this clone with a few counts. The V gene is TRBV19, the J gene TRBJ1-6; D perhaps matches TRBD1 (5 bases). Trimming cost V 4 bases and J 9 bases, with 16 bases left between them. Germline assignment: CDR1 LNHDA and CDR2 SQIVND (reference sequence). The CDR3 runs to 15 residues. The CDR3 sequence is CASSTAARRGSPLHF. The CDR3 DNA reads TGTGCCAGTAGTACGGCGGCCCGAAGGGGTTCACCCCTCCACTTT.

This clone came up once. The genes are TRBV7-9 and TRBJ1-2; 11 nucleotides line up with TRBD1. CDR1 is SEHNR, CDR2 FQNEAQ, per germline (reference sequence). After removal of 1 base from V and 8 bases from J, the junction contained 0 bases not matched to a gene. The CDR3 length is 13 residues. The CDR3 loop is CASSLGDRGGYTF. CDR3 sequence (DNA): TGTGCCAGCAGCTTAGGGGACAGGGGGGGCTACACCTTC.

This CDR3 is CASSVRQDTGELFF. The CDR3 DNA is TGTGCCAGCAGCGTTCGACAGGACACCGGGGAGCTGTTTTTT. This rearrangement joins TRBV9 to TRBJ2-2, with D possibly matching TRBD1 (6 bases). The germline CDR1 and CDR2 sequences are SGDLS and YYNGEE. The CDR3 is 14 residues long. Deletions cut 2 bases from V and 3 bases from J, with 8 bases between.

Only a few counts were recorded for this clone. The chain has TRBV30 and TRBJ1-2; D gene uncertain. V gave up 8 bases and J gave up 2 bases, with 9 bases separating them. Germline V lookup: CDR1 GTSNPN, CDR2 SVGIG (reference sequence). The CDR3 contains 11 residues. The CDR3 DNA follows: TGTGCCAAGCGGGTGAACTATGGCTACACCTTC. It codes for CAKRVNYGYTF.

The V gene is TRBV7-3, the J gene TRBJ2-7, with D tentatively TRBD2 (5 bases). Germline V gene sequence: CDR1 SGHTA, CDR2 FQGTGA. The CDR3 loop spans 13 amino acids. With 5 bases removed from V and 7 bases from J, the gap between germline ends came to 15 bases. The CDR3 loop is CASSITFSGEQYF. DNA of the CDR3: TGTGCCAGCAGCATCACCTTCTCGGGAGAGCAGTACTTC.

This clone was picked up one time. V is TRBV6-1 and J is TRBJ1-5; 10 bases match TRBD1. V lost 4 bases to trimming and J lost 3 bases; unmatched junction nucleotides: 9. CDR3 size: 17 residues. The V gene's germline CDR1 is MNHNS and CDR2 SASEGT. The CDR3 spells CASSAFRDRGLNQPQHF. In DNA, the CDR3 is TGTGCCAGCAGTGCCTTCCGGGACAGGGGCCTCAATCAGCCCCAGCATTTT.

The chain employs TRBV7-8 and TRBJ1-1; 10 bases map to TRBD1. This CDR3 spans 21 amino acids. V gave up 3 bases and J gave up 1 base; unmatched junction bases: 20. Germline CDR1 reads SGHVS; CDR2 reads FQNEAQ. CDR3 sequence (DNA): TGTGCCAGCAGCTTCGACAGGGGGCGAATTCCCTTCTCTCTCACGAACACTGAAGCTTTCTTT. Amino acids: CASSFDRGRIPFSLTNTEAFF.